The clone carrying this T cell receptor (beta chain) came up many times. The antigen is unknown. The sample belongs to a study of human T cells and chemical hapten exposure. Regarding the study as a whole: It was expanded TCRs that formed significantly more large CDR3 similarity clusters than controls did. With DPC sensitization, TCRs exceeding 1 in 1000 frequency showed no change.

As for time point: patch test 2, 6 weeks after DPC sensitization. The treatment is: therapeutic diphenylcyclopropenone sensitization with weekly scalp DPC. Individual cDNA molecules (in the library) carried attached unique molecular identifiers. TCRdb ran MiXCR on the RACE reads and lists one entry per CDR3 protein. Among 84,000 or so distinct CDR3 sequences listed, 10% were seen once. CDR3 length: 13 amino acids. Deletions cut 3 bases from V and 5 bases from J, with 10 bases between. CDR1 and CDR2 (germline): SGHTA, FQGNSA. This clonotype was obtained from a woman under 40 with alopecia areata. Some clones in this sample may be carry-over from other donors' samples. The specimen comprised whole blood, sampled in connection with sensitization to the hapten diphenylcyclopropenone (DPC). V and J are TRBV7-2 and TRBJ2-5; tentatively, D is TRBD2 (5 bases). The CDR3 DNA reads TGTGCCAGCAGCTTCCGACTAACTGAGACCCAGTACTTC. Translating gives CASSFRLTETQYF.